The 17 T cell receptor beta chains reported below all come from one sample, sequenced in a study of OX40 agonist ivuxolimab in advanced cancers. Using immunoSEQ multiplex PCR, the repertoire was profiled, and TCRdb retains in-frame clones only, with some absent. This table holds around 15,000 clones, about 78% found once. This sample comprised CD4+ or CD8+ T cells sorted from blood, obtained in a trial of the OX40 agonist ivuxolimab. These receptor sequences come from an adult with an advanced solid tumor such as melanoma, head and neck, liver or kidney cancer.

This clone has just one count. V gene TRBV11-2 combines with J gene TRBJ2-1; 10 positions agree with TRBD1. With 4 bases clipped from V and 7 bases from J, the junction kept 1 base outside the gene matches. The CDR3 is made up of 13 amino acids. Per the germline V gene, CDR1 is SGHAT and CDR2 is FQNNGV. The chain's CDR3 is CASSWGQGNEQFF. The DNA of the CDR3 is TGTGCCAGCAGCTGGGGACAGGGGAATGAGCAGTTCTTC. Full variable domain (rest looked up from reference TRBV11-2 and TRBJ2-1): EAGVAQSPRYKIIEKRQSVAFWCNPISGHATLYWYQQILGQGPKLLIQFQNNGVVDDSQLPKDRFSAERLKGVDSTLKIQPAKLEDSAVYLCASSWGQGNEQFFGPGTRLTVL.

The chain is built from TRBV7-2 and TRBJ2-7; no reliable D call. Germline lookup yields CDR1 SGHTA and CDR2 FQGNSA. V shed 5 bases and J shed 0 bases, with 2 bases lying between them. CDR3 length: 11 amino acids. CDR3 in DNA: TGTGCCAGCAGCACCTCCTACGAGCAGTACTTC. Residues: CASSTSYEQYF.

V is TRBV7-2 and J is TRBJ2-3; 16 nucleotides align to TRBD2. In germline, CDR1 is SGHTA, CDR2 FQGNSA. There are 17 residues in the CDR3. After removal of 5 bases from V and 6 bases from J, the junction contained 8 bases not matched to a gene. CDR3 loop: CASSIGTSGGASDTQYF. CDR3 nucleotides: TGTGCCAGCAGCATCGGGACTAGCGGGGGGGCTTCCGATACGCAGTATTTT. Supplemented by reference TRBV7-2 and TRBJ2-3, the full variable domain reads GAGVSQSPSNKVTEKGKDVELRCDPISGHTALYWYRQSLGQGLEFLIYFQGNSAPDKSGLPSDRFSAERTGGSVSTLTIQRTQQEDSAVYLCASSIGTSGGASDTQYFGPGTRLTVL.

This clone was seen only a few times. V is TRBV27 and J is TRBJ1-1, with D hard to call. Trimming stripped 7 bases from V and 4 bases from J, with 16 bases between. The CDR3 runs to 14 residues. CDR1 and CDR2 (germline): MNHEY, SMNVEV (reference sequence). CDR3 protein: CASTPAVGVTEAFF. The CDR3 bases are TGTGCCAGCACCCCCGCTGTGGGCGTCACTGAAGCTTTCTTT.

The genes are TRBV21-1 and TRBJ1-1; TRBD1, the D gene given by the table, was not confirmed from the DNA. TRBV21-1 is marked as a pseudogene. This CDR3 is built from 14 residues. The CDR3 reads CASSAFPVNTEAFF. DNA of the CDR3: TGTGCCAGCAGCGCCTTCCCAGTGAACACTGAAGCTTTCTTT.

This sequence joins TRBV12-2 and TRBJ2-2; the D call of TRBD2 is as the table states it, not checked on the DNA. TRBV12-2 is flagged as a pseudogene. The CDR3 sequence is 19 residues long. CDR3 DNA sequence: TGTGCAAGTCGCTTGGGGACTTCACCTCCTTCTAAAAACACCGGGGAGCTGTTTTTT. It translates to CASRLGTSPPSKNTGELFF.

J is TRBJ2-7 and V is TRBV7-6, with D possibly matching TRBD2 (6 bases). CDR1 is SGHVS, CDR2 FNYEAQ, per germline. The CDR3 has 19 amino acids. V gave up 5 bases and J gave up 2 bases, with 28 bases separating them. The CDR3 here is CASSPYVGGAGSYTYEQYF. Here the CDR3 DNA reads TGTGCCAGCAGCCCCTACGTAGGCGGGGCAGGGAGTTACACCTACGAGCAGTACTTC.

V gene TRBV13 combines with J gene TRBJ2-7, with D tentatively TRBD2 (5 bases). The CDR3 has 13 amino acids. CDR1 is PRHDT and CDR2 is FYEKMQ in the germline V gene (reference sequence). Trimming removed 6 bases at V and 3 bases at J, with 12 bases between. The CDR3 DNA sequence: TGTGCCAGCAGTTTCGGACGGGGCTACGAGCAGTACTTC. As protein: CASSFGRGYEQYF.

V is TRBV18 and J is TRBJ2-7; no firm D call. The CDR3 length is 13 residues. V lost 2 bases, J lost 1 base, and 6 bases lay in between. The germline CDR1 and CDR2 sequences are KGHSH and LQKENI. CDR3 DNA: TGTGCCAGCTCACCAGACACTTCCTACGAGCAGTACTTC. Protein sequence: CASSPDTSYEQYF.

The chain couples TRBV7-9 to TRBJ1-2; 8 bases are shared with TRBD1. V shed 5 bases and J 8 bases; nucleotides not matched to a gene: 10. CDR3 length equals 14 residues. Germline loops: CDR1 SEHNR, CDR2 FQNEAQ (reference sequence). CDR3 nucleotides: TGTGCCAGCAGCGAAGGGGACAGGTTTAAGGGCTACACCTTC. It is translated as CASSEGDRFKGYTF.

J is TRBJ2-1 and V is TRBV7-9; unclear D gene. Trimming pared 2 bases from V and 9 bases from J, leaving 11 bases between. The CDR3 runs to 13 residues. Germline loops: CDR1 SEHNR, CDR2 FQNEAQ (reference sequence). CDR3 amino acids: CASSLSEEPEQFF. Here the CDR3 DNA reads TGTGCCAGCAGCTTAAGTGAGGAACCTGAGCAGTTCTTC.

The rearrangement links TRBV27 to TRBJ2-7, with 9 nucleotides matching TRBD2. J gave up 4 bases and V 6 bases, and 7 bases lay outside the gene matches. The CDR3 has 14 residues. Per the germline V gene, CDR1 is MNHEY and CDR2 is SMNVEV (reference sequence). The CDR3 DNA follows: TGTGCCAGCAGCCTTAGCGGGGGCGGGTACGAGCAGTACTTC. Its translation is CASSLSGGGYEQYF.

This chain connects TRBV7-2 to TRBJ2-1; no definite D call. V lost 0 bases and J 6 bases, leaving 12 bases between the germline ends. CDR1 is SGHTA and CDR2 is FQGNSA in the germline V gene. The CDR3 totals 15 residues. The CDR3 loop is CASSLAPPGFNEQFF. CDR3 in DNA: TGTGCCAGCAGCTTAGCCCCCCCTGGCTTCAATGAGCAGTTCTTC.

In its sample, this clone ranks as medium-sized. The junction departs from the called germline gene at one end, perhaps through a read error. This chain links TRBV10-1 with TRBJ2-3, with a tentative D call TRBD2 (5 bases). This CDR3 contains 12 residues. The germline CDR1 and CDR2 sequences are WNHNN and SYGVQD (reference sequence). CDR3 residues: CASSASIDTQYF. The CDR3 DNA reads TGCGCCAGCAGTGCTAGCATAGATACGCAGTATTTT.

This chain connects TRBV4-3 to TRBJ2-1; 8 bases align to TRBD2. Looked up from germline, CDR1 is LGHNA and CDR2 is YSLEER. V shed 0 bases and J 1 base; nucleotides not matched to a gene: 8. The CDR3 loop spans 18 amino acids. CDR3 DNA: TGCGCCAGCAGCCAAGATACCGGGGGGGCTTATTCCTACAATGAGCAGTTCTTC. Its translation is CASSQDTGGAYSYNEQFF.

This chain connects TRBV6-1 to TRBJ2-7, with 11 bases matching TRBD1. The CDR3 covers 12 residues. J lost 3 bases, V lost 10 bases, and 2 bases had no gene match. Germline V CDR1 and CDR2: MNHNS, SASEGT. Written as DNA, the CDR3 is TGTGCCACCGGGACAGGGGGCTACGAGCAGTACTTC. Translation: CATGTGGYEQYF.

The V call is TRBV19, the J call TRBJ2-5; tentative D call: TRBD1 (7 bases). The CDR3 runs 15 residues. CDR1 is LNHDA and CDR2 is SQIVND in the germline V gene (reference sequence). Trimming shortened V by 5 bases and J by 2 bases, and 15 bases separated the two germline ends. The CDR3 reads CASSPLGGQQETQYF. The DNA for the CDR3 is TGTGCCAGTAGTCCTCTGGGGGGACAGCAAGAGACCCAGTACTTC.